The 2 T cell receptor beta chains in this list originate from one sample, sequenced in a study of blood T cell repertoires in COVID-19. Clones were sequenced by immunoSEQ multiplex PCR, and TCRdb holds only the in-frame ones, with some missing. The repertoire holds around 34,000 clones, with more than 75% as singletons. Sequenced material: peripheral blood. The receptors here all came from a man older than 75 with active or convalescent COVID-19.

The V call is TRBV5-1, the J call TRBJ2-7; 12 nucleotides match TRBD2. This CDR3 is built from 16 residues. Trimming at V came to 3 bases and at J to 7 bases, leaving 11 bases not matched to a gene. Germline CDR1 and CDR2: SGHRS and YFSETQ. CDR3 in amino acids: CASSSRTSGTGREQYF. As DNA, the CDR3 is TGCGCCAGCAGCTCCCGGACTAGCGGGACCGGTCGGGAGCAGTACTTC.

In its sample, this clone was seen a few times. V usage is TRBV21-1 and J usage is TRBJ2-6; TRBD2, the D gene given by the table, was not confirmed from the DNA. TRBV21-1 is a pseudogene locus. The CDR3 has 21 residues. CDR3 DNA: TGTGCCAGCAGCAAAGCCCCGCCCTGGAGGGCCCCCCTCTCTGGGGCCAACGTCCTGACTTTC. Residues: CASSKAPPWRAPLSGANVLTF.